These 5 T cell receptor beta chains originate from one sample sequenced in a study of PD-L1 blockade in urothelial cancer. Indicated time point: peripheral blood 6 weeks after treatment start. TCRdb's copy holds only in-frame clones and misses some; the assay was immunoSEQ multiplex PCR. The data contain 40,000 to 55,000 clones, more than 80% of them seen just once; the ten biggest clones take up 7.3%. The input for sequencing was PBMCs, taken around atezolizumab (anti-PD-L1) treatment. These receptors were taken from a man in his 70s with urothelial cancer.

The V call is TRBV4-2, the J call TRBJ2-2, with 12 bases matching TRBD2. Trimming at V came to 2 bases and at J to 4 bases, leaving 5 bases not matched to a gene. The CDR3 loop spans 17 amino acids. Germline V lookup: CDR1 LGHNA, CDR2 YNFKEQ. The CDR3 nucleotides read TGTGCCAGCAGCCAATTCCCGGGACTAGCGGGCACCGGGGAGCTGTTTTTT. Translation: CASSQFPGLAGTGELFF.

This clone was counted once. The chain couples TRBV28 to TRBJ1-4; the match to TRBD1 covers 12 bases. Trimming removed 5 bases from V and 7 bases from J; junction bases left unmatched: 5. CDR3 size: 15 residues. Germline assignment: CDR1 MDHEN and CDR2 SYDVKM. The CDR3 DNA is TGTGCCAGCAGTCGGGACAGGGGGCGCGGTGAAAAACTGTTTTTT. It codes for CASSRDRGRGEKLFF.

The J gene is TRBJ2-2, the V gene TRBV5-4, with D perhaps matching TRBD2 (6 bases). Germline values: CDR1 SGHNT, CDR2 YYREEE (reference sequence). This CDR3 has 16 amino acids. Trimming took off 0 bases at V and 5 bases at J, with 14 bases between the two ends. CDR3 in amino acids: CASSLAEGWGTGELFF. In DNA, the CDR3 is TGTGCCAGCAGCTTGGCGGAGGGTTGGGGGACCGGGGAGCTGTTTTTT.

J is TRBJ1-4 and V is TRBV21-1; the tabulated D call, TRBD1, remains unverified against the DNA. TRBV21-1 counts as a pseudogene. The CDR3 runs 20 residues. The CDR3 is CASSKVPYRGQGGPNEKLFF. CDR3 sequence (DNA): TGTGCCAGCAGCAAAGTCCCTTATAGAGGACAGGGAGGGCCTAATGAAAAACTGTTTTTT.

The V call is TRBV4-1, the J call TRBJ1-4; D may be TRBD1 (5 bases). The CDR3 spans 17 residues. Germline V CDR1 and CDR2: MGHRA, YSYEKL. Trimming took off 2 bases at V and 3 bases at J, with 16 bases between the two ends. The CDR3 coding sequence is TGCGCCAGCAGCCAAACGGAGGGGCGCGGGGCTAATGAAAAACTGTTTTTT. It is translated as CASSQTEGRGANEKLFF.